These 11 T cell receptor beta chains originate from one sample sequenced in a study of T cells after yellow fever vaccination. MiXCR, run by TCRdb on the 5' RACE reads, gives a single entry per CDR3 protein. The sample has 500,000 to 650,000 distinct CDR3 sequences; less than 20% are singletons. The specimen was PBMCs, collected about 5 days after the first yellow fever vaccination. The source of these receptors is a man between 18 and 35 years old who received the YFV17D yellow fever vaccine.

This clonotype was counted only a few times. The rearrangement links TRBV10-3 to TRBJ2-7; no reliable D call. CDR3 length: 13 residues. Germline V gene data show CDR1 as ENHRY and CDR2 as SYGVKD. V was shortened by 6 bases and J by 1 base, with 10 bases between the two germline ends. CDR3 region: CAIRPDGSYEQYV. The CDR3 DNA follows: TGTGCCATCAGGCCGGACGGATCCTACGAGCAGTACGTC.

This clonotype came up a few times. The chain carries TRBV7-2 and TRBJ2-3, with D unresolved. V lost 5 bases and J 4 bases, leaving 16 bases between the germline ends. Germline CDR1 SGHTA, CDR2 FQGNSA. This CDR3 comprises 15 residues. The CDR3 protein is CASSLRAQSADTQYF. The CDR3 DNA sequence: TGTGCCAGCAGCCTCCGGGCCCAGAGCGCAGATACGCAGTATTTT.

This clonotype was picked up a small number of times. This rearrangement joins TRBV11-2 to TRBJ2-5; D assignment may be TRBD1 or TRBD2 (6 bases each). The CDR3 consists of 17 residues. Trimming left V 5 bases short and J 2 bases short, with 21 bases between. Germline-derived CDR1 and CDR2 are SGHAT and FQNNGV. The CDR3 loop is CASSPSPRGQVQETQYF. DNA for the CDR3: TGTGCCAGCAGCCCCTCCCCCCGGGGGCAAGTACAAGAGACCCAGTACTTC.

In its sample, this clonotype was seen a few times. The chain couples TRBV28 to TRBJ1-4; D unclear. CDR3 size: 13 residues. CDR1 and CDR2 from the germline V gene are MDHEN and SYDVKM. With 5 bases removed from V and 4 bases from J, the gap between germline ends came to 8 bases. The DNA of the CDR3 is TGTGCCAGCAGTCCCGCGGATAATGAAAAACTGTTTTTT. Translation: CASSPADNEKLFF.

The chain couples TRBV7-2 to TRBJ2-1, with 9 bases matching TRBD2. The CDR3 runs to 14 residues. V lost 1 base, J lost 9 bases, and 4 bases stayed unmatched. From germline, CDR1 is SGHTA and CDR2 FQGNSA. The CDR3 reads CASSLGMRGGEQFF. The CDR3 coding sequence is TGTGCCAGCAGCTTAGGCATGCGGGGGGGTGAGCAGTTCTTC.

The chain has TRBV7-2 and TRBJ2-7, with 12 bases identical to TRBD2. J was trimmed by 7 bases and V by 4 bases; bases with no gene match: 5. From germline, CDR1 is SGHTA and CDR2 FQGNSA. CDR3 length: 14 residues. The CDR3 region has the DNA TGTGCCAGCAGCTCCCGTGGACTAGCGGGGGAGCAGTACTTC. Its protein product is CASSSRGLAGEQYF.

This clonotype was observed a few times. The V call is TRBV11-1, the J call TRBJ1-4; TRBD1 matches at 9 bases. Per the germline V gene, CDR1 is SGHAT and CDR2 is FQDESV (reference sequence). The length of the CDR3 is 19 residues. Trimming at V came to 3 bases and at J to 4 bases, leaving 15 bases not matched to a gene. CDR3 in amino acids: CASSFSAGQGNMGNEKLFF. The CDR3 coding sequence is TGTGCCAGCAGCTTTTCCGCGGGACAGGGTAATATGGGTAATGAAAAACTGTTTTTT.

The sample holds a few counts of this clonotype. J is TRBJ1-5 and V is TRBV6-5; D unclear. From germline, CDR1 is MNHEY and CDR2 SVGAGI. V shed 2 bases and J shed 6 bases, with 11 bases lying between them. The CDR3 has 14 amino acids. The CDR3 region is CASSYIERSQPQHF. The CDR3 coding sequence is TGTGCCAGCAGTTACATAGAGAGAAGTCAGCCCCAGCATTTT.

This chain joins TRBV7-9 and TRBJ2-7; D is undetermined. Germline V lookup: CDR1 SEHNR, CDR2 FQNEAQ (reference sequence). The CDR3 extends over 13 amino acids. V dropped 5 bases and J dropped 3 bases, with 11 bases sitting between them. For the CDR3, the DNA is TGTGCCAGCAGCGTGACAACTTTCTACGAGCAGTACTTC. Translation gives CASSVTTFYEQYF.

The V gene is TRBV5-4, the J gene TRBJ2-5; D is unclear. Trimming left V 4 bases short and J 1 base short, with 14 bases between. This CDR3 has 15 amino acids. Germline-derived CDR1 and CDR2 are SGHNT and YYREEE (reference sequence). CDR3 nucleotide sequence: TGTGCCAGCAGCGACCCCCGCAGCGTCCAAGAGACCCAGTACTTC. Its translation is CASSDPRSVQETQYF.

This clonotype was picked up a small number of times. The V gene is TRBV9, the J gene TRBJ2-1; 11 bases agree with TRBD2. The CDR3 consists of 16 residues. The V and J ends lost 0 bases and 10 bases, in that order; junction bases with no gene match: 9. Looked up from germline, CDR1 is SGDLS and CDR2 is YYNGEE. CDR3 bases: TGTGCCAGCAGCGTAGACAGTCCGCTAGCGGGGGGCGAGCAGTTCTTC. This translates into CASSVDSPLAGGEQFF.